One and the same sample provided the 25 T cell receptor beta chains below, sequenced in a study of blood T cells in healthy people across ages. A second PCR of 7 to 11 cycles used a sample-barcoded 5' primer and a J-beta primer mix. In TCRdb, the 5' RACE reads were re-called with MiXCR into one record per CDR3 protein. The data show fewer than 900,000 distinct CDR3 sequences, roughly 41% seen once. Source material: blood. Source of these receptors: a woman aged 55-69 years in good health.

The chain is built from TRBV24-1 and TRBJ1-5; maybe TRBD1 (6 bases). V was cut by 3 bases and J by 3 bases, with 11 bases left in between. Germline CDR1 KGHDR, CDR2 SFDVKD. CDR3 size: 15 residues. The CDR3 spells CATSDSKGVNQPQHF. CDR3 DNA: TGTGCCACCAGTGATAGTAAGGGGGTCAATCAGCCCCAGCATTTT.

This clonotype was seen a single time. V usage is TRBV12-3 or TRBV12-4 and J usage is TRBJ2-1, with 11 nucleotides matching TRBD2. J was trimmed by 4 bases and V by 6 bases; bases with no gene match: 11. The CDR3 extends over 17 amino acids. The CDR3 here is CASRRKLAGVLYNEQFF. DNA of the CDR3: TGTGCCAGCAGACGCAAACTAGCGGGGGTTTTGTACAATGAGCAGTTCTTC.

This clonotype was found a few times. The genes are TRBV29-1 and TRBJ1-5; D unresolved. Germline CDR1 reads SQVTM; CDR2 reads ANQGSEA. The CDR3 spans 13 residues. Trimming cost V 6 bases and J 0 bases, with 9 bases left between them. The CDR3 sequence is CSVLGYSNQPQHF. DNA for the CDR3: TGCAGCGTCCTCGGATATAGCAATCAGCCCCAGCATTTT.

On this clonotype: One end of the junction is discordant with germline, which a read error may explain. The chain links TRBV11-2 to TRBJ2-5, with a tentative D call TRBD2 (5 bases). The length of the CDR3 is 15 residues. Germline values: CDR1 SGHAT, CDR2 FQNNGV. The CDR3 region is CASTPSPSGQEAQYF. Here the CDR3 DNA reads TGTGCCAGCACCCCCAGCCCCAGCGGCCAAGAGGCCCAGTACTTC.

V and J are TRBV29-1 and TRBJ1-2; TRBD1 matches 9 bases. Trimming removed 6 bases from V and 5 bases from J; junction bases left unmatched: 7. This CDR3 is 13 amino acids long. Germline V gene lookup returns CDR1 SQVTM and CDR2 ANQGSEA. CDR3 in amino acids: CSVGDRVDYGYTF. DNA of the CDR3: TGCAGCGTCGGGGACAGGGTTGATTATGGCTACACCTTC.

The rearrangement joins TRBV12-3 or TRBV12-4 to TRBJ2-5; 14 bases map to TRBD2. V was pared by 6 bases and J by 2 bases, with 11 bases of the junction left unmatched. The CDR3 consists of 18 residues. The CDR3 protein is CASSPGLAGGIKQETQYF. As DNA, the CDR3 is TGTGCCAGCAGCCCTGGACTAGCGGGGGGCATCAAACAAGAGACCCAGTACTTC.

A remark on this clonotype: A much larger clone differs by one base, so this may be a read error. CDR3 bases: TGCAGCGTTTCCTTTGGGCTGCAAGAGACCCAGTTCTTC. Translated, it gives CSVSFGLQETQFF. V is TRBV29-1 and J is TRBJ2-1; D gene uncertain. V lost 5 bases, J lost 13 bases, and 21 bases lay in between. This CDR3 region has 13 residues. CDR1 SQVTM and CDR2 ANQGSEA come from the germline V gene.

The V gene is TRBV7-3, the J gene TRBJ1-2; TRBD1 might be the D (5 bases). The germline CDR1 and CDR2 sequences are SGHTA and FQGTGA. The CDR3 contains 17 residues. Trimming stripped 5 bases from V and 7 bases from J, with 26 bases between. CDR3 loop: CASSPQSPSGSTFGYTF. CDR3 bases: TGTGCCAGCAGCCCCCAATCTCCTTCAGGGAGCACATTTGGCTACACCTTC. Full variable domain (missing parts from reference TRBV7-3 and TRBJ1-2): GAGVSQTPSNKVTEKGKYVELRCDPISGHTALYWYRQSLGQGPEFLIYFQGTGAADDSGLPNDRFFAVRPEGSVSTLKIQRTERGDSAVYLCASSPQSPSGSTFGYTFGSGTRLTVV.

The rearrangement links TRBV2 to TRBJ2-6; 8 positions agree with TRBD1. The V and J ends lost 6 bases and 4 bases, in that order; junction bases with no gene match: 8. CDR3 size: 16 residues. The germline V gene has CDR1 SNHLY and CDR2 FYNNEI. The CDR3 region is CASSLMTGAGANVLTF. Written as DNA, the CDR3 is TGTGCCAGCAGCCTGATGACAGGGGCGGGGGCCAACGTCCTGACTTTC. Drawing the rest from reference TRBV2 and TRBJ2-6, the complete variable domain is EPEVTQTPSHQVTQMGQEVILRCVPISNHLYFYWYRQILGQKVEFLVSFYNNEISEKSEIFDDQFSVERPDGSNFTLKIRSTKLEDSAMYFCASSLMTGAGANVLTFGAGSRLTVL.

V is TRBV29-1 and J is TRBJ2-4; D uncertain. The CDR3 covers 14 residues. The V gene's germline CDR1 is SQVTM and CDR2 ANQGSEA. Trimming removed 1 base from V and 1 base from J, with 8 bases in between. The CDR3 spells CSVEGRLAKNIQYF. DNA for the CDR3: TGCAGCGTTGAAGGCCGCCTGGCCAAAAACATTCAGTACTTC.

This clonotype was seen at least ten times. The J gene is TRBJ1-2, the V gene TRBV6-6, with TRBD1 as a possible D gene (5 bases). The CDR3 is 16 amino acids. Trimming took off 4 bases at V and 3 bases at J, with 18 bases between the two ends. The germline CDR1 and CDR2 sequences are MNHNY and SVGAGI (reference sequence). CDR3 residues: CASSSQRGERDYGYTF. For the CDR3, the DNA is TGTGCCAGCAGTTCCCAGCGGGGGGAAAGGGACTATGGCTACACCTTC.

This clonotype occurred a few times. The chain has TRBV6-1 and TRBJ2-5; D not certain. The CDR3 covers 15 residues. Per germline, CDR1 MNHNS and CDR2 SASEGT. Trimming cost V 7 bases and J 9 bases, with 24 bases left between them. CDR3 coding DNA: TGTGCCAGCATCTACCGAGCCACCCCCGATTGGGCCCAGTACTTC. Encoded protein: CASIYRATPDWAQYF.

This clonotype has more than one count but fewer than ten. CDR3 sequence (DNA): TGTGCCAGCAGCCGACTAAGGGGCGGCGATGGCTACACCTTC. Its translation: CASSRLRGGDGYTF. The chain employs TRBV3-1 and TRBJ1-2; D is possibly TRBD1 (5 bases). The CDR3 covers 14 residues. Trimming removed 4 bases at V and 6 bases at J, with 15 bases between. Germline loops: CDR1 LGHDT, CDR2 YNNKEL (reference sequence).

The chain joins TRBV5-1 to TRBJ2-7; 10 bases are shared with TRBD2. This CDR3 has 18 amino acids. The ends lost 4 bases at V and 2 bases at J; junction bases unmatched: 15. Germline-derived CDR1 and CDR2 are SGHRS and YFSETQ. In nucleotides, the CDR3 is TGCGCCAGCAGCCTACCGGGACGGCAACTAGCGGGAACCTACGAGCAGTACTTC. Translation gives CASSLPGRQLAGTYEQYF.

The sample holds a few counts of this clonotype. CDR3 amino acids: CASSDDQPQHF. DNA of the CDR3: TGTGCCAGCAGCGATGATCAGCCCCAGCATTTT. The chain recombines TRBV28 with TRBJ1-5; no definite D call. CDR1 is MDHEN and CDR2 is SYDVKM in the germline V gene. The CDR3 consists of 11 residues. V lost 6 bases to trimming and J lost 5 bases, with 5 bases between them.

The V call is TRBV7-2, the J call TRBJ2-7, with 13 bases identical to TRBD2. The assigned J gene may be wrong: the sequence end matches TRBJ2-5 better. The CDR3 is made up of 15 amino acids. CDR1 and CDR2 from the germline V gene are SGHTA and FQGNSA. The chain's CDR3 is CASSPWTSGGGTQYF. The CDR3 DNA reads TGTGCCAGCAGCCCCTGGACTAGCGGGGGAGGGACCCAGTACTTC.

The table lists this clonotype with a few counts. V gene TRBV12-5 combines with J gene TRBJ2-7, with 8 bases lining up with TRBD1. This CDR3 is built from 16 residues. With 1 base clipped from V and 3 bases from J, the junction kept 8 bases outside the gene matches. Germline V gives CDR1 LGHNT, CDR2 FRNRAP. CDR3 in amino acids: CASGLDPGQGFYEQYF. CDR3 DNA: TGTGCTAGTGGTTTGGACCCAGGACAGGGCTTCTACGAGCAGTACTTC.

This chain links TRBV28 with TRBJ1-5, with 8 bases identical to TRBD1. The CDR3 covers 15 residues. Germline V gene sequence: CDR1 MDHEN, CDR2 SYDVKM. After removal of 8 bases from V and 6 bases from J, the junction contained 12 bases not matched to a gene. The CDR3 here is CASWDQGASRQPQHF. The CDR3 nucleotides read TGTGCCAGCTGGGATCAGGGGGCGAGTCGTCAGCCCCAGCATTTT.

The chain couples TRBV7-8 to TRBJ1-2; D perhaps matches TRBD1 (6 bases). V lost 5 bases and J 0 bases, leaving 16 bases between the germline ends. CDR1 and CDR2 (germline): SGHVS, FQNEAQ. CDR3 length: 16 residues. The CDR3 protein is CASSQYRDTANYGYTF. The CDR3 DNA reads as TGTGCCAGCAGCCAATACCGGGACACTGCTAACTATGGCTACACCTTC. The full variable domain, completed using reference TRBV7-8 and TRBJ1-2, is GAGVSQSPRYKVAKRGQDVALRCDPISGHVSLFWYQQALGQGPEFLTYFQNEAQLDKSGLPSDRFFAERPEGSVSTLKIQRTQQEDSAVYLCASSQYRDTANYGYTFGSGTRLTVV.

The CDR3 region is CAISDRAGLETQYF. Written as DNA, the CDR3 is TGTGCCATCAGTGATAGAGCGGGGTTAGAGACCCAGTACTTC. This rearrangement joins TRBV10-3 to TRBJ2-5; 7 nucleotides align to TRBD2. Unmatched junction bases numbered 5, after V lost 3 bases and J lost 4 bases. Germline V CDR1 and CDR2: ENHRY, SYGVKD. CDR3 size: 14 residues.

CDR3 nucleotides: TGTGCCAGCAGCTCCTGGACTAGCGGGGGAATCTACGAGCAGTACTTC. Protein: CASSSWTSGGIYEQYF. The chain couples TRBV11-2 to TRBJ2-7; 13 positions agree with TRBD2. The ends lost 4 bases at V and 3 bases at J; junction bases unmatched: 6. This CDR3 region has 16 residues. Germline lookup yields CDR1 SGHAT and CDR2 FQNNGV.

J is TRBJ2-7 and V is TRBV6-5, with 7 nucleotides matching TRBD1. This CDR3 has 13 amino acids. The germline gives CDR1 MNHEY, CDR2 SVGAGI. Unmatched junction bases numbered 6, after V lost 10 bases and J lost 0 bases. DNA of the CDR3: TGTGCCACACAGACAGGGTCCTCCTACGAGCAGTACTTC. Protein product: CATQTGSSYEQYF.

There are a few counts of this clonotype. The CDR3 here is CASSYSESVEGYTF. DNA of the CDR3: TGTGCCAGCAGTTACAGCGAGTCAGTAGAGGGCTACACCTTC. The chain is built from TRBV6-6 and TRBJ1-2; D gene ambiguous. Germline V gives CDR1 MNHNY, CDR2 SVGAGI (reference sequence). The CDR3 is 14 residues long. Trimming cost V 2 bases and J 8 bases, with 15 bases left between them.

The rearrangement uses TRBV7-9 and TRBJ2-5, with 8 bases aligning to TRBD2. The J call may be incorrect, as the DNA end agrees better with TRBJ2-1. Germline CDR1 reads SEHNR; CDR2 reads FQNEAQ (reference sequence). There are 16 residues in the CDR3. The CDR3 is CASSTRGGTVQETQFF. As DNA, the CDR3 is TGTGCCAGCAGCACCCGGGGGGGGACGGTCCAAGAGACCCAGTTCTTC.

The chain joins TRBV20-1 to TRBJ2-7; 8 nucleotides line up with TRBD1. Germline loops: CDR1 DFQATT, CDR2 SNEGSKA (reference sequence). The ends lost 7 bases at V and 4 bases at J; junction bases unmatched: 6. This CDR3 comprises 12 residues. CDR3 nucleotides: TGCAGTGGCCATGACAGGGGTTACGAGCAGTACTTC. Residues: CSGHDRGYEQYF.